The rows below give T cell receptor beta chains drawn from one sample of a study of blood T cell repertoires in COVID-19. Profiling relied on immunoSEQ multiplex PCR, and the TCRdb table lists in-frame clones only, not all of them. The sample yields under 250,000 clones, roughly 82% seen once. The sample was peripheral blood. All receptors derive from a woman in her seventies with acute or convalescent COVID-19. Both conserved end residues are part of each CDR3. D genes are given only for firm matches. Not all rows give a size; the values are once, few, many and, for expanded clones, a class.

size | D | J | V | CDR3 | DNA
. | . | TRBJ2-1 | TRBV5-6 | CASKLNAEYSYNEQFF | TGTGCCAGCAAACTCAACGCGGAGTACTCCTACAATGAGCAGTTCTTC
. | . | TRBJ1-2 | TRBV11-2 | CASSSQWEGLRTYGYTF | TGTGCCAGCAGCTCCCAGTGGGAGGGCCTCAGAACTTATGGCTACACCTTC
. | . | TRBJ2-5 | TRBV9 | CASSVVPYQETQYF | TGTGCCAGCAGCGTAGTCCCCTACCAAGAGACCCAGTACTTC
. | TRBD1 | TRBJ1-1 | TRBV28 | CASSHPYPGDRFGTEAFF | TGTGCCAGCAGTCACCCATATCCCGGGGACAGGTTTGGCACTGAAGCTTTCTTT
. | . | TRBJ1-2 | TRBV5-1 | CASSLDSLYGYTF | TGCGCCAGCAGCTTAGACTCCCTCTATGGCTACACCTTC
. | . | TRBJ2-1 | TRBV6-5 | CASTPAESSYNEQFF | TGTGCCAGCACCCCTGCCGAGAGCTCCTACAATGAGCAGTTCTTC
few | TRBD1 | TRBJ1-1 | TRBV10-3 | CAISAGGPITEAFF | TGTGCCATCAGTGCAGGGGGCCCGATAACTGAAGCTTTCTTT
. | . | TRBJ1-1 | TRBV5-4 | CASSLVAGREAFF | TGTGCCAGCAGCTTGGTGGCAGGGCGTGAAGCTTTCTTT
once | . | TRBJ2-2 | TRBV7-2 | CASSSLGQSSGELFF | TGTGCCAGCAGCTCCTTGGGGCAGTCATCCGGGGAGCTGTTTTTT
. | . | TRBJ2-7 | TRBV7-9 | CAKDPVREDEQYF | TGTGCCAAAGACCCGGTCCGGGAAGACGAGCAGTACTTC
. | TRBD2 | TRBJ2-7 | TRBV7-2 | CASSFREGGSYEQYF | TGTGCCAGCAGCTTTAGGGAGGGCGGCTCCTACGAGCAGTACTTC
. | TRBD1 | TRBJ1-6 | TRBV30 | CAWSGQGTGLTYNSPLHF | TGTGCCTGGAGTGGGCAGGGGACAGGCTTAACCTATAATTCACCCCTCCACTTT
. | . | TRBJ2-7 | TRBV6-1 | CASSEVEVVEQYF | TGTGCCAGCAGTGAAGTGGAGGTTGTCGAGCAGTACTTC
. | . | TRBJ1-1 | TRBV29-1 | CSANNLNTEAFF | TGCAGCGCGAACAATTTGAACACTGAAGCTTTCTTT
. | TRBD1 | TRBJ1-1 | TRBV7-2 | CASSYPRTGASYTEAFF | TGTGCCAGCAGCTACCCCCGGACAGGGGCAAGTTACACTGAAGCTTTCTTT
. | . | TRBJ1-2 | TRBV19 | CASTPNREGYTF | TGTGCCAGTACCCCCAACAGGGAAGGCTACACCTTC
. | TRBD1 | TRBJ2-7 | TRBV10-1 | CASSDTLGQGTYEQYF | TGCGCCAGCAGTGACACTTTGGGACAGGGGACCTACGAGCAGTACTTC
. | . | TRBJ1-6 | TRBV11-2 | CASSSTGSNSSPLHF | TGTGCCAGCAGCTCCACCGGTTCCAACTCTTCACCCCTCCACTTT
few | TRBD1 | TRBJ2-7 | TRBV28 | CASSFNEGTVFSYEQYF | TGTGCCAGCAGTTTTAATGAGGGGACAGTTTTTTCCTACGAGCAGTACTTC
. | TRBD1 | TRBJ1-1 | TRBV5-4 | CASSPTDRGNTEAFF | TGTGCCAGCAGTCCTACCGACAGGGGGAACACTGAAGCTTTCTTT
. | . | TRBJ1-3 | TRBV6-5 | CASSLLRGSGNTIYF | TGTGCCAGCAGCCTTCTCCGCGGCTCTGGAAACACCATATATTTT
. | TRBD1 | TRBJ1-1 | TRBV4-2 | CASSQVGTGEPEAFF | TGTGCCAGCAGCCAAGTGGGGACAGGAGAGCCTGAAGCTTTCTTT
. | TRBD1 | TRBJ2-4 | TRBV3-1/TRBV3-2 | CASSQETGSKNIQYF | TGTGCCAGCAGCCAAGAGACAGGGTCCAAAAACATTCAGTACTTC
. | . | TRBJ1-5 | TRBV5-4 | CASSLGGDRNQPQHF | TGTGCCAGCAGCTTGGGGGGAGATCGCAATCAGCCCCAGCATTTT
. | TRBD1 | TRBJ1-4 | TRBV25-1 | CASSIQGVNEKLFF | TGTGCCAGCAGTATACAGGGGGTTAATGAAAAACTGTTTTTT
. | . | TRBJ1-2 | TRBV28 | CASTWTGVDYTF | TGTGCCAGCACCTGGACTGGAGTCGACTACACCTTC
. | . | TRBJ1-4 | TRBV25-1 | CASSEWADNEKLFF | TGTGCCAGCAGTGAATGGGCAGATAATGAAAAACTGTTTTTT
. | TRBD2 | TRBJ2-1 | TRBV19 | CASRTRPGGNYNEQFF | TGTGCCAGTAGAACCCGCCCGGGAGGAAACTACAATGAGCAGTTCTTC
. | TRBD1 | TRBJ1-2 | TRBV2 | CACWTGGNPYGYTF | TGTGCCTGCTGGACAGGGGGCAATCCCTATGGCTACACCTTC
. | TRBD1 | TRBJ1-1 | TRBV27 | CASRRRGQTEAFF | TGTGCCAGCAGGAGAAGGGGGCAAACTGAAGCTTTCTTT
. | TRBD1 | TRBJ1-2 | TRBV13 | CASSPRGQLYYGYTF | TGTGCCAGCAGCCCCCGGGGACAGCTATACTATGGCTACACCTTC
. | . | TRBJ1-6 | TRBV6-5 | CASSSTGGSSPLHF | TGTGCCAGCAGCTCGACCGGAGGGTCTTCACCCCTCCACTTT
once | . | TRBJ1-5 | TRBV6-5 | CASSYSALPNQPQHF | TGTGCCAGCAGTTACTCGGCCCTCCCGAATCAGCCCCAGCATTTT
. | TRBD1 | TRBJ2-7 | TRBV20-1 | CSASRDSSYEQYF | TGCAGTGCTAGTCGGGACAGCAGCTACGAGCAGTACTTC
. | . | TRBJ1-3 | TRBV7-9 | CASRGGFLDSGNTIYF | TGTGCCAGCAGGGGGGGGTTTCTAGACTCTGGAAACACCATATATTTT
. | TRBD1 | TRBJ1-6 | TRBV9 | CASSKPGTGERSPLHF | TGTGCCAGCAGCAAGCCCGGAACAGGGGAGCGTTCACCCCTCCACTTT
. | TRBD1 | TRBJ1-2 | TRBV18 | CASSGRDRVYYGYTF | TGTGCCAGCTCAGGCCGGGACAGGGTTTACTATGGCTACACCTTC